Detailed here is one T cell receptor (beta chain). This record belongs to a study of shared clonotypes between healthy human individuals. The V end was cut by 6 bases, the J end by 6 bases, with 18 bases between. This CDR3 comprises 15 residues. Germline V gene lookup returns CDR1 MDHEN and CDR2 SYDVKM. Data came from immunoSEQ multiplex PCR; TCRdb stores just in-frame clones and leaves some out. The sample records 2 million to 3 million clones, 90% to 95% being singletons. Sequenced: naive CD4+ T cells from PBMCs. The subset was: CD45RA+ positively selected. The rearrangement uses TRBV28 and TRBJ2-1, with D maybe TRBD1 (5 bases). The source of this sequence is a young man in good health. Some clones in this sample may be carry-over from other donors' samples. Written as DNA, the CDR3 is TGTGCCAGCAGCCTCAGGGTGATGTTGCGCAATGAGCAGTTCTTC. This translates into CASSLRVMLRNEQFF.